The clone carrying this TCR beta chain was seen a few times. The antigen remains undetermined. The study ran the assay at deep level. The protocol was immunoSEQ multiplex PCR, while the TCRdb copy is restricted to in-frame clones and leaves out a portion. The sample includes about 680,000 clones, roughly 78% of them seen just once. The sample comes from a study of shared clonotypes between healthy human individuals. Study-level results: Sequencing depth was predicted to influence how clonotypes are shared among donors. Among non-shared clonotypes, generation probabilities were lower than among those shared by all four donors. Large depth notwithstanding, sorted-subset sequencing proved incomplete by rarefaction.

Germline V gives CDR1 SGHAT, CDR2 FQNNGV. The CDR3 covers 15 residues. V lost 5 bases and J 0 bases, leaving 11 bases between the germline ends. Input material: memory CD4+ T cells sorted from blood. Specified subset: CD45RA-negative fraction. The clonotype comes from a young woman in good health. V gene TRBV11-2 combines with J gene TRBJ2-1; D remains ambiguous. The CDR3 DNA sequence: TGTGCCAGCAGCAGCACTCGGAGCTCCTACAATGAGCAGTTCTTC. This translates into CASSSTRSSYNEQFF.